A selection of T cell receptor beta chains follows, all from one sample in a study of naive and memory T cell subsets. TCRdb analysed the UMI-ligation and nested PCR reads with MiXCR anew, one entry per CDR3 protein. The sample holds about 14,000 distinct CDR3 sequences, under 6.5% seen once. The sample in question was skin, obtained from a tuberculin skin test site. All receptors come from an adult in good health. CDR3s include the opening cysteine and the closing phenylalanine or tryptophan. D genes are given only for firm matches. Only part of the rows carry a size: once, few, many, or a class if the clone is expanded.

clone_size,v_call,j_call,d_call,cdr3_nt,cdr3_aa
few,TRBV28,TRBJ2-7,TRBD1,TGTGCCAGCAGAAACGATCTCACAGGGGCCTACGAGCAGTACTTC,CASRNDLTGAYEQYF
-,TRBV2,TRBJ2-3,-,TGTGCCACAAGGCGGGACGGCACAGATACGCAGTATTTT,CATRRDGTDTQYF
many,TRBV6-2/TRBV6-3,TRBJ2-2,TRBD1,TGTGCCAGCAGTTACGGGAAGGGACAGGGGGACACCGGGGAGCTGTTTTTT,CASSYGKGQGDTGELFF
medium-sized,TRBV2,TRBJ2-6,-,TGTGCCAGCAGTGAGGGTCCCCACCGACCCCTCCTCTCTGGGGCCAACGTCCTGACTTTC,CASSEGPHRPLLSGANVLTF
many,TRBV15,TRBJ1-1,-,TGTGCCACCAGCAGAGATCCGAGGGCTCAAGGCACTGAAGCTTTCTTT,CATSRDPRAQGTEAFF
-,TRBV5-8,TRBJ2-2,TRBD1,TGTGCCAGCAGCTTTACAGGGGCCACCACCGGGGAGCTGTTTTTT,CASSFTGATTGELFF
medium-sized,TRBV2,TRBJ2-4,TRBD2,TGTGCCAGCAGTGAAGGACTAGCGGGGGCGAAAAACATTCAGTACTTC,CASSEGLAGAKNIQYF
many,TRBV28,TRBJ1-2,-,TGTGCCAGCAGTACATCCGGGACGGGCTATGGCTACACCTTC,CASSTSGTGYGYTF
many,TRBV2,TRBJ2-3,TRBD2,TGTGCCAGCAGGGAACTAGCGGGGCGTTCAGATACGCAGTATTTT,CASRELAGRSDTQYF
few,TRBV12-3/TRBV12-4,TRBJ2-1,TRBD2,TGTGCCAGCAGTTTAAGGGCGGGGGGGAACAATGAGCAGTTCTTC,CASSLRAGGNNEQFF
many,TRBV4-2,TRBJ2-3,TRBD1,TGTGCCAGCAGCCCTCGCGGACAGGGGTCAGATACGCAGTATTTT,CASSPRGQGSDTQYF
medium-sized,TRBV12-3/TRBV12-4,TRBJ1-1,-,TGTGCCAGCAGTTTATCCCTTTACTACACTGAAGCTTTCTTT,CASSLSLYYTEAFF
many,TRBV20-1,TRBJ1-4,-,TGCAGTGCCATCCGGGCAACTAATGAAAAACTGTTTTTT,CSAIRATNEKLFF
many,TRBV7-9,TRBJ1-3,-,TGTGCCAGCAGCGCCGGCTCCTCCCCTGGAAACACCATATATTTT,CASSAGSSPGNTIYF
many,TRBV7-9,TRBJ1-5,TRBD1,TGTGCCAGCAGCCAGACAGGGGTTTTGGATCAGCCCCAGCATTTT,CASSQTGVLDQPQHF
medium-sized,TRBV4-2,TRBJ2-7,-,TGTGCCAGCAGCCCCCTTAAGCTGGGGGCCGCCCAAAGGAGAGAGCAGTACTTC,CASSPLKLGAAQRREQYF
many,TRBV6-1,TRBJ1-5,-,TGTGCCGGAAGAAAATCAGGGGATCAGCCCCAGCATTTT,CAGRKSGDQPQHF
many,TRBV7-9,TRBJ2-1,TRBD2,TGTGCCAGCAGCCCGCATTCAGGCGGGGGGCCGAACGGTAATGAGCAGTTCTTC,CASSPHSGGGPNGNEQFF
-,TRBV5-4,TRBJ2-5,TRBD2,TGTGCCAGCAGCAGGTCCGGGACTACCATCCAAGAGACCCAGTACTTC,CASSRSGTTIQETQYF
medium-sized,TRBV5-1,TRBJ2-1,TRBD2,TGCGCCAGCAGCTTGGGGACTACCCTGGGAGGGGAGCAGTTCTTC,CASSLGTTLGGEQFF
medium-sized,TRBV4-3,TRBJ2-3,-,TGCGCCAGCAGCCAAGTAGGAGGGGGTACGCAGTATTTT,CASSQVGGGTQYF